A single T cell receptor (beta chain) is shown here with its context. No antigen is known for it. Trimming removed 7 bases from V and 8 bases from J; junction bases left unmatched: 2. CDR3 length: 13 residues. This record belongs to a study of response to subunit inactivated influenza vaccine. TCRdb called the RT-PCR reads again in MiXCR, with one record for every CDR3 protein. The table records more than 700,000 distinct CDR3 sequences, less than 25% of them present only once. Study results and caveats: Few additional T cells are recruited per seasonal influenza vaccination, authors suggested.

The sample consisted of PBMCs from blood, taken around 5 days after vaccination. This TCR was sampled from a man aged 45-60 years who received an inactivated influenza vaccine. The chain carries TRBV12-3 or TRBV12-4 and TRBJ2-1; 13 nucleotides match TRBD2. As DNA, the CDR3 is TGTGCCAGCACCGGACTAGCGGGGGATGAGCAGTTCTTC. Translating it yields CASTGLAGDEQFF.